This passage covers 7 T cell receptor beta chains from one sample sequenced in a study of graft-versus-host responses after intestinal transplantation. The method was immunoSEQ multiplex PCR; TCRdb's version includes in-frame clones alone and lacks a portion of them. Of some 110,000 clones listed, over 85% were seen once; the top ten hold 0.2% to 0.25%. For these TCRs, the target antigens are not known. Source: unstimulated CD4+ T cells sorted from spleen or lymph node cells, taken before transplant. These receptors were collected from a human donor who was the organ donor for an intestinal transplant.

Here the CDR3 DNA reads TGTGCCAGTAGCGCGACCGGGACTACGGTCTCCTACGAGCAGTACTTC. This encodes CASSATGTTVSYEQYF. The V and J genes are TRBV19 and TRBJ2-7; TRBD2 agrees at 7 bases. The CDR3 is 16 amino acids. V lost 6 bases to trimming and J lost 0 bases; unmatched junction nucleotides: 11. CDR1 is LNHDA, CDR2 SQIVND, per germline (reference sequence).

The chain links TRBV6-1 to TRBJ1-4, with a possible D match to TRBD1 (6 bases). Germline lookup yields CDR1 MNHNS and CDR2 SASEGT. This CDR3 contains 15 residues. The V end was cut by 6 bases, the J end by 8 bases, with 19 bases between. In DNA, the CDR3 is TGTGCCAGCAGCGACGGCCAGTCGGGGGGCGAAAAACTGTTTTTT. Amino acid sequence: CASSDGQSGGEKLFF.

The chain is built from TRBV9 and TRBJ1-2; unclear D gene. This CDR3 has 10 amino acids. Deletions cut 10 bases from V and 4 bases from J, with 8 bases between. CDR1 and CDR2 (germline): SGDLS, YYNGEE. Here the CDR3 reads CAPWAYGYTF. DNA for the CDR3: TGTGCCCCCTGGGCCTATGGCTACACCTTC. Using reference TRBV9 and TRBJ1-2 for the parts outside the CDR3, the full variable domain is DSGVTQTPKHLITATGQRVTLRCSPRSGDLSVYWYQQSLDQGLQFLIQYYNGEERAKGNILERFSAQQFPDLHSELNLSSLELGDSALYFCAPWAYGYTFGSGTRLTVV.

V and J are TRBV29-1 and TRBJ2-2, with D perhaps matching TRBD1 (6 bases). CDR1 is SQVTM and CDR2 is ANQGSEA in the germline V gene. Deletions cut 4 bases from V and 3 bases from J, with 6 bases between. The CDR3 has 12 amino acids. CDR3: CSVGTDTGELFF. CDR3 DNA: TGCAGCGTTGGGACAGACACCGGGGAGCTGTTTTTT.

V gene TRBV6-5 combines with J gene TRBJ1-3; perhaps TRBD1 as D (5 bases). From germline, CDR1 is MNHEY and CDR2 SVGAGI. Trimming removed 6 bases from V and 0 bases from J, with 6 bases in between. The length of the CDR3 is 13 residues. CDR3 region: CASRDNSGNTIYF. In DNA form, the CDR3 reads TGTGCCAGCAGGGACAACTCTGGAAACACCATATATTTT.

The rearrangement joins TRBV5-8 to TRBJ1-3; no definite D call. Between the trimmed V and J ends, which lost 1 base and 0 bases, there was a span of 8 bases. This CDR3 comprises 15 residues. CDR1 is SGHTS, CDR2 YDEGEE, per germline. The CDR3 DNA follows: TGTGCCAGCAGCTTGTCTAGAAGCTCTGGAAACACCATATATTTT. It yields the protein CASSLSRSSGNTIYF. Based on the CDR3 plus reference TRBV5-8 and TRBJ1-3, the full variable domain is EAGVTQSPTHLIKTRGQQATLRCSPISGHTSVYWYQQALGLGLQFLLWYDEGEERNRGNFPPRFSGRQFPNYSSELNVNALELEDSALYLCASSLSRSSGNTIYFGEGSWLTVV.

This chain uses TRBV6-6 with TRBJ2-7; either TRBD1 or TRBD2 may fit D (5 bases each). From germline, CDR1 is MNHNY and CDR2 SVGAGI (reference sequence). V shed 2 bases and J shed 6 bases, with 11 bases lying between them. The CDR3 extends over 13 amino acids. The CDR3 reads CASSYRDLGEQYF. The CDR3, as DNA: TGTGCCAGCAGTTACAGGGACCTAGGCGAGCAGTACTTC.